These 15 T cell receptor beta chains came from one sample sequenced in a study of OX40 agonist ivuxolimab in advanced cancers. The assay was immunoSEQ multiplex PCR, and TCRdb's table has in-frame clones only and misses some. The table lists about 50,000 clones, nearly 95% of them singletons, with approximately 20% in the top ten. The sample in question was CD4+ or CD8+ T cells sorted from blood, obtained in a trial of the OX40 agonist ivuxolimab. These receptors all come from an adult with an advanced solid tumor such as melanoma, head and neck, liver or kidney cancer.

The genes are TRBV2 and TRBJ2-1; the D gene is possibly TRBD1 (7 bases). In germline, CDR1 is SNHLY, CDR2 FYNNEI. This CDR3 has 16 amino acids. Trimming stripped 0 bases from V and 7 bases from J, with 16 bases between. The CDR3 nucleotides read TGTGCCAGCAGTGAAGCGGTGGCAGGGGGGTGGAATGAGCAGTTCTTC. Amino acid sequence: CASSEAVAGGWNEQFF.

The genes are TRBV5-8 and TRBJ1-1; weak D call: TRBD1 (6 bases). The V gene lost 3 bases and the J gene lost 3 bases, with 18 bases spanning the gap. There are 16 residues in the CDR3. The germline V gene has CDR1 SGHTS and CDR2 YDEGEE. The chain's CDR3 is CASSSGTGMVDTEAFF. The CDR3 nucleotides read TGTGCCAGCAGCTCAGGCACAGGGATGGTCGACACTGAAGCTTTCTTT.

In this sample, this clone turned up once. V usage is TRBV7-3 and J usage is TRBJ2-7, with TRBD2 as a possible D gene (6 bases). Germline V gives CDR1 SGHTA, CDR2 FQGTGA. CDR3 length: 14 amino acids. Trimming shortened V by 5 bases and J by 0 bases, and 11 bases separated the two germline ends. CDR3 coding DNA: TGTGCCAGCAGCCAAGGAGGGTCCTCCTACGAGCAGTACTTC. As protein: CASSQGGSSYEQYF.

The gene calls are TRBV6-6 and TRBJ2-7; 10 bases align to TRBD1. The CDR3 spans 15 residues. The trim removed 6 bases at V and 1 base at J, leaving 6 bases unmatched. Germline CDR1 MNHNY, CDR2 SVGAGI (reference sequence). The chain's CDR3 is CASRDPGQGSYEQYF. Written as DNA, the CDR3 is TGTGCCAGCAGGGACCCGGGACAGGGGTCCTACGAGCAGTACTTC.

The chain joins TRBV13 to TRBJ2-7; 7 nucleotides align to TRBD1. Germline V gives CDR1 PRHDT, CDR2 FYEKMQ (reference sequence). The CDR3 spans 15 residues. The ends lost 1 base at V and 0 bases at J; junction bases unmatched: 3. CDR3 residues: CASSLANRGSYEQYF. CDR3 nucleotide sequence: TGTGCCAGCAGCTTAGCCAACAGGGGCTCCTACGAGCAGTACTTC.

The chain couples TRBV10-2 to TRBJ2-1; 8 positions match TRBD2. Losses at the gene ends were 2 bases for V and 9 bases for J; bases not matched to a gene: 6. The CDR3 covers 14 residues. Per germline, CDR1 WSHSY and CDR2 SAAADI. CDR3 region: CASSETGGPGEQFF. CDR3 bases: TGCGCCAGCAGTGAGACGGGAGGGCCAGGTGAGCAGTTCTTC.

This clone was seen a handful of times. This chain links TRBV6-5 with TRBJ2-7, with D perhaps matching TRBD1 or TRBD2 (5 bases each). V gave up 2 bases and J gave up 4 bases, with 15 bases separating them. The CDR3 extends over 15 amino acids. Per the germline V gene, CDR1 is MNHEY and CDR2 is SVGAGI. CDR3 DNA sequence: TGTGCCAGCAGTTACGGGGGAACCACGGGTTACGAGCAGTACTTC. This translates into CASSYGGTTGYEQYF.

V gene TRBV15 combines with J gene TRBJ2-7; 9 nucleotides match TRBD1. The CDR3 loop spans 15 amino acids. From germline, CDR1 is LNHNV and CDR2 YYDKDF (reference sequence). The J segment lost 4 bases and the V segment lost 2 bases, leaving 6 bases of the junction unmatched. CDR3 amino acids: CATSRFRDRDYEQYF. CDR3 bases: TGTGCCACCAGCAGATTCCGGGACAGGGATTACGAGCAGTACTTC.

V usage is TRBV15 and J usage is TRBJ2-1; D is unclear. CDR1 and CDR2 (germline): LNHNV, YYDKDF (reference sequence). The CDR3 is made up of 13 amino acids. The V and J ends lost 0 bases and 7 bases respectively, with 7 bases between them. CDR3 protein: CATSRDDQNEQFF. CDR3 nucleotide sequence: TGTGCCACCAGCAGAGATGACCAGAATGAGCAGTTCTTC.

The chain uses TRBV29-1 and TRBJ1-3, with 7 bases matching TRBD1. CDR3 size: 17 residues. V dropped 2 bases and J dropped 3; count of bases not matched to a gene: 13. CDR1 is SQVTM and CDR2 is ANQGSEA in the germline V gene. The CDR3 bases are TGCAGCGTTGAACGATATGGAACAGGGGAGCATGGAAACACCATATATTTT. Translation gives CSVERYGTGEHGNTIYF. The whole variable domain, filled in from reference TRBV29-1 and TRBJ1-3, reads SAVISQKPSRDICQRGTSLTIQCQVDSQVTMMFWYRQQPGQSLTLIATANQGSEATYESGFVIDKFPISRPNLTFSTLTVSNMSPEDSSIYLCSVERYGTGEHGNTIYFGEGSWLTVV.

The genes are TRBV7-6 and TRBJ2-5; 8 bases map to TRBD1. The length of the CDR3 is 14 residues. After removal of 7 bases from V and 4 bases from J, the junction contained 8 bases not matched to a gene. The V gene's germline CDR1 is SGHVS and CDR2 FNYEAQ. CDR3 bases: TGTGCCAGCACCCCCGGCAGGGGGCGAGAGACCCAGTACTTC. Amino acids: CASTPGRGRETQYF.

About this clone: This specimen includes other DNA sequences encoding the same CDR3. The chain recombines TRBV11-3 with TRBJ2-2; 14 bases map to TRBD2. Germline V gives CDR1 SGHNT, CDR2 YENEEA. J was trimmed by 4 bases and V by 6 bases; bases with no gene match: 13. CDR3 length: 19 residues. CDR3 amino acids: CASSSSGLAGGSATGELFF. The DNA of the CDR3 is TGTGCCAGCAGTTCGTCCGGACTAGCGGGAGGTAGTGCCACCGGGGAGCTGTTTTTT.

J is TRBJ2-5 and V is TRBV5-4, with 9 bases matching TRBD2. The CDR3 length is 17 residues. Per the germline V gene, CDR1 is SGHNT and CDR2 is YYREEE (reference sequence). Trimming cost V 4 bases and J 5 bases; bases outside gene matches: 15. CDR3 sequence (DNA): TGTGCCAGCAGCCCTTGGGAGACTAGCGGCCTTGGGGAGACCCAGTACTTC. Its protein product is CASSPWETSGLGETQYF.

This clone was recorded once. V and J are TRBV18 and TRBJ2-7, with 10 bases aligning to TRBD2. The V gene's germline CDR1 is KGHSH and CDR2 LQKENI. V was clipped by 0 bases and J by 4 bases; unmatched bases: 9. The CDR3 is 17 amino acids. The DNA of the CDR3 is TGTGCCAGCTCACCACCGGAAGTCCTAGCGGGAGCTTACGAGCAGTACTTC. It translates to CASSPPEVLAGAYEQYF.

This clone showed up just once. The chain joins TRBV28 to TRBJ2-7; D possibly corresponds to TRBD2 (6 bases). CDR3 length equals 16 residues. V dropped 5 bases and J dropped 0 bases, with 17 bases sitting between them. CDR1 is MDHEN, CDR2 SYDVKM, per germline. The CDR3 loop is CASSPTEGRSSYEQYF. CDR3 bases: TGTGCCAGCAGTCCTACGGAGGGACGGAGCTCCTACGAGCAGTACTTC.